Listed here is a single T cell receptor (beta chain). The CDR3 spans 13 residues. The V gene's germline CDR1 is SNHLY and CDR2 FYNNEI. V dropped 2 bases and J dropped 5; count of bases not matched to a gene: 2. Using immunoSEQ multiplex PCR, the repertoire was profiled, and TCRdb retains in-frame clones only, with some absent. Altogether 90,000 to 130,000 clones are present, 92% being singletons, with the ten largest covering less than 2%. This specimen belongs to a study of T cell changes during pregnancy in multiple sclerosis. The TCR comes from a female donor with multiple sclerosis, enrolled in a pregnancy study. The gene calls are TRBV2 and TRBJ1-1; 7 bases match TRBD1. Here the sequenced sample was peripheral blood, taken in the third trimester of pregnancy. CDR3 loop: CASSEMDRTEAFF. The CDR3 region has the DNA TGTGCCAGCAGTGAAATGGACAGGACTGAAGCTTTCTTT.